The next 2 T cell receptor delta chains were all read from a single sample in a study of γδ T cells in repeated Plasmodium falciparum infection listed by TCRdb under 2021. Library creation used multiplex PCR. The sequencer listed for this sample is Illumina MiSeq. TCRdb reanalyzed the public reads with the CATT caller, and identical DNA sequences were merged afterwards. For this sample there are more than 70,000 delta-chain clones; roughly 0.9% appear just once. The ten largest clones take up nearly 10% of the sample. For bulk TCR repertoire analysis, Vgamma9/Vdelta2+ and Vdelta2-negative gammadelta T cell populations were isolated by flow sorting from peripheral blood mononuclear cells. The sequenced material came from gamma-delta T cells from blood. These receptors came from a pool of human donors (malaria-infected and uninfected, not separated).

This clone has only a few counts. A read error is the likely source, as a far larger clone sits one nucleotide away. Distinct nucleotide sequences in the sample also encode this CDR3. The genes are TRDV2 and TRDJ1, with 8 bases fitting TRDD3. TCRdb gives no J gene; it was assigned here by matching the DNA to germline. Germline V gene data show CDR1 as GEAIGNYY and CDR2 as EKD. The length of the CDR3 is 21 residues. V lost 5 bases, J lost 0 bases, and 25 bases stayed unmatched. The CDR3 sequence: CACARVGTGMVLGEYTDKLIF. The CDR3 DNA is TGTGCCTGTGCCAGGGTTGGGACTGGTATGGTTCTGGGGGAGTACACCGATAAACTCATCTTT.

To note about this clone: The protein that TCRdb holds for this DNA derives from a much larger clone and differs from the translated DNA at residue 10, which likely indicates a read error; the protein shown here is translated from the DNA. CDR3 sequence reads: CALGEPIRSGNLIF. In DNA form, the CDR3 reads TGTGCTCTTGGGGAACCAATTAGGTCCGGTAACCTCATCTTT. The J gene was not called, though the V gene is TRDV1; the table calls TRDD3, which could not be checked here. The germline V gene has CDR1 TSWWSYY and CDR2 QGS. This CDR3 comprises 14 residues.